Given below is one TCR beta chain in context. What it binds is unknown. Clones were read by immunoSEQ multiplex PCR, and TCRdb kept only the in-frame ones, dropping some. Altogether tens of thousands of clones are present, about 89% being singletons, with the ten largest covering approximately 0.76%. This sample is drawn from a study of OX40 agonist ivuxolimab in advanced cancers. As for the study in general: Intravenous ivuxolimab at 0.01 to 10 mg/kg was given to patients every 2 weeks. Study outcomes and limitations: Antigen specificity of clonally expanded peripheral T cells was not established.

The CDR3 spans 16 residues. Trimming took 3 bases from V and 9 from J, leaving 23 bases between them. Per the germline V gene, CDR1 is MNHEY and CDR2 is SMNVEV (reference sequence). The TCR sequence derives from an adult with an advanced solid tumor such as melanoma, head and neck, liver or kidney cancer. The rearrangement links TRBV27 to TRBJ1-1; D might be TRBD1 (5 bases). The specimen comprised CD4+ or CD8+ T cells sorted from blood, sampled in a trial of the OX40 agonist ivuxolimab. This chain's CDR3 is CASSLGDKGTGTQAFF. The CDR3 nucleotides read TGTGCCAGCAGTTTGGGTGATAAGGGGACCGGGACCCAAGCTTTCTTT.